This T cell receptor (beta chain) was sequenced in a study of regulatory T cells in long-lasting Graves disease. Study as a whole: More than 5 years of antithyroid drugs with positive TSH receptor antibodies defined persistent Graves' disease. Study-wide results and caveats: Graves' patients with persistent disease showed TCR diversity lower than patients newly diagnosed. Patients with persistent disease showed a bias toward TRBV28, TRBJ1-2 and TRBJ2-5.

This clonotype turned up a few times. Antigen unknown. This sample's time point: persistent/refractory GD, antithyroid drugs over 5 years with positive TRAb. Scientists built the TCR library using RNA that was extracted from PBMCs. The trim removed 5 bases at V and 8 bases at J, leaving 6 bases unmatched. Germline V gene sequence: CDR1 SEHNR, CDR2 FQNEAQ (reference sequence). The CDR3 extends over 14 amino acids. Construction of the TCR beta libraries employed iRepertoire HTBI primers in conjunction with Arm-PCR of CDR3 regions. As processed by the authors: The identification of 55 to 70 TRBV and some 14 TRBJ segments was made across samples. Each CDR3 protein is one row after TCRdb ran MiXCR on the multiplex PCR reads. Clone size and V and J calls follow TCRdb, not the original study. The table lists 350,000 to 450,000 distinct CDR3 sequences, roughly 25% of them singletons, with around 30% in the top ten.

The chain carries TRBV7-9 and TRBJ1-4, with 9 bases fitting TRBD1. The specimen was peripheral blood mononuclear cells (PBMCs), collected when the disease was refractory, from a patient treated with antithyroid drugs. This clonotype was sampled from a woman aged 40 to 50 with Graves disease. CDR3 DNA: TGTGCCAGCAGCCGTAGGACAGGGGAGGAAAAACTGTTTTTT. Translation: CASSRRTGEEKLFF.